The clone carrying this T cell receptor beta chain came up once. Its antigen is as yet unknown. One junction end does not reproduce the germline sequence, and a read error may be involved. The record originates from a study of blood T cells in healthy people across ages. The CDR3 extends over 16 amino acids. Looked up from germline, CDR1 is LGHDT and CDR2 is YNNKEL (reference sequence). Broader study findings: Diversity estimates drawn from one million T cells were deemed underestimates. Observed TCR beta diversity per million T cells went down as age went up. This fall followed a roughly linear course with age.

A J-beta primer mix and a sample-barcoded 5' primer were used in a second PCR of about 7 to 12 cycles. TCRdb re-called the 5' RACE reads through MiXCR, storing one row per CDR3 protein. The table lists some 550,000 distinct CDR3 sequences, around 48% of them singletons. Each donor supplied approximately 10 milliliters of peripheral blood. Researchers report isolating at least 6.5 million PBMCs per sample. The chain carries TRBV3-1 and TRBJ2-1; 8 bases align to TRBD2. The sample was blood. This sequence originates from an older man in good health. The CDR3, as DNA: TGTGCCGGCAGCCTCAGAGGGACTAGGATAGGGAATGAGCAGTTCTTC. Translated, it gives CAGSLRGTRIGNEQFF.